This T cell receptor (beta chain) emerged from a study of shared clonotypes between healthy human individuals. Study findings and constraints: Sharing across four donors was highest in naive CD4 (approximately 5%) and lowest in memory CD8 (roughly 0.4%).

CDR1 MDHEN and CDR2 SYDVKM come from the germline V gene. This CDR3 spans 14 amino acids. V was clipped by 3 bases and J by 5 bases, with 14 bases between them. Comment on this clone: Its antigen is still unknown.

The assay was immunoSEQ multiplex PCR, and TCRdb's table has in-frame clones only and misses some. Seen here are 1.6 million or so clones, roughly 97% observed once, and the top ten hold approximately 1.2%. V and J are TRBV28 and TRBJ2-7, with a possible D match to TRBD2 (6 bases). The specimen sequenced was naive CD4+ T cells sorted from blood. Subset meaning: CD45RA+ positively selected. This clonotype was sampled from a man aged 30 to 39 in good health. Here the CDR3 reads CASSFRDFGNEQYF. DNA of the CDR3: TGTGCCAGCAGTTTCCGGGACTTTGGAAACGAGCAGTACTTC. The full variable domain, rest sourced from reference TRBV28 and TRBJ2-7, is DVKVTQSSRYLVKRTGEKVFLECVQDMDHENMFWYRQDPGLGLRLIYFSYDVKMKEKGDIPEGYSVSREKKERFSLILESASTNQTSMYLCASSFRDFGNEQYFGPGTRLTVT.